This is a list of T cell receptor beta chains from one sample in a study of shared clonotypes between healthy human individuals. The assay was immunoSEQ multiplex PCR, and TCRdb's table has in-frame clones only and misses some. The sample yields about 2 million clones, approximately 94% seen once. Input material: naive CD8+ T cells sorted from blood. The receptors were sampled from a man younger than 30 in good health. Both conserved end residues are part of each CDR3. Each record gives: D gene, J gene, V gene, clone size, CDR3 protein, CDR3 DNA. A D gene is named only where the DNA matches it firmly. The listing skips clone size in some rows; elsewhere it reads once, few, many or a size class.

- | TRBJ2-1 | TRBV5-4 | once | CASSLKQSNEQFF | TGTGCCAGCAGCTTGAAACAGTCCAATGAGCAGTTCTTC
- | TRBJ1-2 | TRBV4-1 | - | CASSQDSLPNYGYTF | TGCGCCAGCAGCCAAGACTCACTCCCTAACTATGGCTACACCTTC
- | TRBJ2-7 | TRBV6-5 | - | CASTISGGLVYEQYF | TGTGCCAGCACTATTTCAGGTGGACTTGTCTACGAGCAGTACTTC
TRBD1 | TRBJ1-5 | TRBV19 | - | CASSIDREGYSNQPQHF | TGTGCCAGTAGCATCGACAGGGAAGGGTATAGCAATCAGCCCCAGCATTTT
- | TRBJ1-1 | TRBV6-6 | - | CASTPGPEPMNTEAFF | TGTGCCAGCACCCCAGGTCCCGAACCGATGAACACTGAAGCTTTCTTT
- | TRBJ1-2 | TRBV5-1 | - | CASSQEMWAGYGYTF | TGCGCCAGCAGCCAGGAAATGTGGGCAGGGTATGGCTACACCTTC
- | TRBJ1-5 | TRBV6-6 | - | CASSYSPGSNQPQHF | TGTGCCAGCAGTTACTCGCCAGGGTCCAATCAGCCCCAGCATTTT
- | TRBJ2-1 | TRBV10-3 | - | CAISESSVGTPYNEQFF | TGTGCCATCAGTGAGTCGTCGGTGGGGACTCCGTACAATGAGCAGTTCTTC
TRBD1 | TRBJ1-2 | TRBV5-4 | - | CASSFSTGDYGYTF | TGTGCCAGCAGCTTCTCTACAGGGGACTATGGCTACACCTTC
- | TRBJ1-3 | TRBV29-1 | - | CSVDEGKSGNTIYF | TGCAGCGTTGACGAGGGGAAATCTGGAAACACCATATATTTT
- | TRBJ1-2 | TRBV30 | - | CAWFENGYTF | TGTGCCTGGTTTGAGAATGGCTACACCTTC
TRBD2 | TRBJ2-7 | TRBV27 | - | CASSLLADSYEQYF | TGTGCCAGCAGTCTACTAGCGGACTCCTACGAGCAGTACTTC
TRBD1 | TRBJ1-2 | TRBV19 | once | CASSMADRGANYGYTF | TGTGCCAGTAGTATGGCAGACAGGGGCGCTAACTATGGCTACACCTTC
- | TRBJ1-5 | TRBV13 | - | CASSSSLGGALGQPQHF | TGTGCCAGCAGCTCATCCCTGGGGGGAGCATTGGGCCAGCCCCAGCATTTT
- | TRBJ2-5 | TRBV27 | - | CASSSGAVRGETQYF | TGTGCCAGCAGTTCCGGGGCAGTAAGAGGGGAGACCCAGTACTTC
- | TRBJ2-1 | TRBV7-9 | - | CASSSWADSNEQFF | TGTGCCAGCAGCTCTTGGGCAGACTCCAATGAGCAGTTCTTC
TRBD1 | TRBJ2-7 | TRBV27 | - | CASSPGQGFYEQYF | TGTGCCAGCAGCCCAGGACAGGGGTTTTACGAGCAGTACTTC
TRBD2 | TRBJ2-1 | TRBV27 | - | CASSFSGGAYEQFF | TGTGCCAGCAGTTTTAGCGGGGGGGCGTATGAGCAGTTCTTC
- | TRBJ1-1 | TRBV9 | - | CASSAPDRINTEAFF | TGTGCCAGCAGCGCACCCGACAGGATCAACACTGAAGCTTTCTTT
- | TRBJ2-7 | TRBV7-9 | - | CASSLGSQDFYEQYF | TGTGCCAGCAGCTTAGGGTCGCAGGATTTCTACGAGCAGTACTTC
TRBD1 | TRBJ1-5 | TRBV6-5 | - | CASRGLGSNQPQHF | TGTGCCAGTAGGGGGCTGGGCAGCAATCAGCCCCAGCATTTT
- | TRBJ2-7 | TRBV7-9 | - | CASSLEGGGFYEQYF | TGTGCCAGCAGCTTAGAAGGGGGAGGGTTTTACGAGCAGTACTTC
TRBD2 | TRBJ2-5 | TRBV19 | - | CASSPLAGGQETQYF | TGTGCCAGTAGTCCCTTAGCGGGGGGACAAGAGACCCAGTACTTC
- | TRBJ1-4 | TRBV28 | - | CASSPWRSVEKLFF | TGTGCCAGCAGTCCGTGGAGGTCGGTTGAAAAACTGTTTTTT
- | TRBJ2-7 | TRBV28 | - | CASTLGERVEQYF | TGTGCCAGCACCTTGGGGGAACGGGTCGAGCAGTACTTC
- | TRBJ2-5 | TRBV28 | - | CASSLWGPSSEETQYF | TGTGCCAGCAGTTTATGGGGGCCTTCTTCGGAAGAGACCCAGTACTTC
- | TRBJ2-3 | TRBV7-8 | - | CASSLIGYSSTDTQYF | TGTGCCAGCAGCTTAATCGGCTATTCTAGCACAGATACGCAGTATTTT
TRBD2 | TRBJ2-1 | TRBV5-1 | - | CASSYLAGGYNEQFF | TGCGCCAGCAGCTACCTAGCGGGAGGATACAATGAGCAGTTCTTC
- | TRBJ2-3 | TRBV7-8 | - | CASSSLVGATDTQYF | TGTGCCAGCAGCTCGCTGGTGGGGGCAACAGATACGCAGTATTTT
TRBD1 | TRBJ1-5 | TRBV29-1 | - | CSARRDSAGYSNQPQHF | TGCAGCGCCCGCCGGGACAGTGCAGGGTATAGCAATCAGCCCCAGCATTTT
TRBD2 | TRBJ2-3 | TRBV4-2 | - | CASSQTLAGAWDTQYF | TGTGCCAGCAGCCAAACACTAGCGGGCGCATGGGATACGCAGTATTTT
TRBD1 | TRBJ1-2 | TRBV2 | once | CASSYTGTAKGFYGYTF | TGTGCCAGCAGTTACACCGGGACAGCGAAGGGCTTCTATGGCTACACCTTC
TRBD1 | TRBJ1-1 | TRBV30 | - | CAWSETGGTEAFF | TGTGCCTGGAGCGAAACAGGGGGCACTGAAGCTTTCTTT
TRBD1 | TRBJ2-7 | TRBV4-1 | - | CASSQDIGTGSNEQYF | TGCGCCAGCAGCCAAGATATAGGGACAGGGTCGAACGAGCAGTACTTC
TRBD1 | TRBJ1-1 | TRBV10-3 | - | CAISEALLGQGAEAFF | TGTGCCATCAGTGAGGCACTACTCGGACAGGGCGCTGAAGCTTTCTTT
- | TRBJ2-1 | TRBV30 | once | CACPILATYNEQFF | TGTGCCTGCCCGATCTTAGCAACCTACAATGAGCAGTTCTTC
- | TRBJ1-2 | TRBV5-6 | once | CASSLFGQMMEGYTF | TGTGCCAGCAGCTTGTTCGGGCAGATGATGGAAGGCTACACCTTC